The clone carrying this T cell receptor (beta chain) appeared a single time. Its antigen is not known. CDR3 size: 15 residues. Looked up from germline, CDR1 is SGHDN and CDR2 is FVKESK. The V and J ends lost 2 bases and 7 bases, in that order; junction bases with no gene match: 4. 13 Jbeta primers and 60 Vbeta primers were used for the PCR. Generated by immunoSEQ multiplex PCR, the TCRdb table keeps only in-frame clones and is missing some. The sample has roughly 110,000 clones, roughly 82% seen once; the top ten hold under 2%. The data were taken from a study of cytomegalovirus exposure and HLA in healthy donors. Findings and limits, study-wide: Common viral pathogens seemed to be connected with several of the most significant clusters, according to a later analysis. In a later analysis, V- and J-gene trimming of beta chains associated with a DCLRE1C missense variant, replicated independently.

The donors (healthy individuals) were bone marrow donors. The source material was PBMCs. The chain combines TRBV14 with TRBJ1-4, with TRBD1 identical over 10 bases. The sequence came from a man aged 50 to 59 in good health and CMV-seronegative. The DNA for the CDR3 is TGTGCCAGCAGCCAACGGACAGGGGGTGGTGAAAAACTGTTTTTT. It translates to CASSQRTGGGEKLFF.